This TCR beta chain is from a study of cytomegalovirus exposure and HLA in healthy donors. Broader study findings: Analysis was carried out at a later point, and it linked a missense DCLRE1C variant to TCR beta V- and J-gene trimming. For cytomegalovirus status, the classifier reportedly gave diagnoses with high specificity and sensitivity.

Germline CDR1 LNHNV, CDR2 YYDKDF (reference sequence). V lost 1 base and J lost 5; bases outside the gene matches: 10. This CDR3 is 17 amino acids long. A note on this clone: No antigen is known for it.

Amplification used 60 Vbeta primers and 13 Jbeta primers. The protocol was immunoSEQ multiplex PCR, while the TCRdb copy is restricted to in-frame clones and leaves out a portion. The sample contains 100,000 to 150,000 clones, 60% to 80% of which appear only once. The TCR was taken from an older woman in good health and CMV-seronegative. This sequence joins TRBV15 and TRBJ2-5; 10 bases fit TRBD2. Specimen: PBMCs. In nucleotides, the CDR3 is TGTGCCACCAGCAGAGTTGGGCTAGCGGGGGTAAGGGAGACCCAGTACTTC. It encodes CATSRVGLAGVRETQYF. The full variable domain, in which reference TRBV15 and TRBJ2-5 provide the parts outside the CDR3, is DAMVIQNPRYQVTQFGKPVTLSCSQTLNHNVMYWYQQKSSQAPKLLFHYYDKDFNNEADTPDNFQSRRPNTSFCFLDIRSPGLGDTAMYLCATSRVGLAGVRETQYFGPGTRLLVL.